This is a list of T cell receptor beta chains from one sample in a study of graft-versus-host responses after intestinal transplantation. What these receptors recognize is not known. The data were produced by immunoSEQ multiplex PCR, yet TCRdb's version contains in-frame clones alone and is incomplete. Of around 100,000 clones in the sample, roughly 84% were seen once. The sample consisted of unstimulated CD4+ T cells sorted from spleen or lymph node cells, taken before transplant. These receptors originate from a human donor who was the organ donor for an intestinal transplant. CDR3s include the opening cysteine and the closing phenylalanine or tryptophan. The order of the fields is CDR3 DNA, CDR3 protein, V gene, D gene, clone size, J gene, CDR3 length. The D gene is left open where the match is weak. Clone size is stated in some rows and not others, as once, few, many or a class when expanded.

TGTGCCAGCAGTGATCTTCCGGCCGCCGCTACAGATACGCAGTATTTT,CASSDLPAAATDTQYF,TRBV6-4,-,once,TRBJ2-3,16
TGTGCCATCAGTGAGACGCTAAAAGAGACCCAGTACTTC,CAISETLKETQYF,TRBV10-3,-,-,TRBJ2-5,13
TGTGCCAGCAGGGCTCGGGGGACCGGGGAGCTGTTTTTT,CASRARGTGELFF,TRBV11-3,-,-,TRBJ2-2,13
TGTGCCAGCAGGCGTCTTGGCTCACCCCTCCACTTT,CASRRLGSPLHF,TRBV2,-,-,TRBJ1-6,12
TGTGCCAGTAAACGAGGAAAGGGGTCACACATTCAGTACTTC,CASKRGKGSHIQYF,TRBV19,-,-,TRBJ2-4,14
TGTGCCAGTAGTATAAACAGGAACTTGAACACTGAAGCTTTCTTT,CASSINRNLNTEAFF,TRBV19,-,-,TRBJ1-1,15
TGCGCCAGCAGCGTCGGGAACCCTGGCAAGGATACGCAGTATTTT,CASSVGNPGKDTQYF,TRBV5-1,-,-,TRBJ2-3,15
TGTGCCAGCAGCCCGGACAGTAGCAATCAGCCCCAGCATTTT,CASSPDSSNQPQHF,TRBV6-5,-,-,TRBJ1-5,14
TGTGCCACCAGCAGAGGAGGGACAGGGCTAAACTATGACTACACCTTC,CATSRGGTGLNYDYTF,TRBV15,TRBD1,once,TRBJ1-2,16
TGTGCCAGCAGTCCCCCGGGACAGGGGAGGTATGGCTACACCTTC,CASSPPGQGRYGYTF,TRBV28,TRBD1,-,TRBJ1-2,15
TGTGCCAGTATTACCAACCACATCACTCCTGGGACAGGGTCCGAGCAGTACTTC,CASITNHITPGTGSEQYF,TRBV19,TRBD1,-,TRBJ2-7,18
TGTGCCAGTAGTATTTTGGGAAGCCGGAGGGCCAAAAACATTCAGTACTTC,CASSILGSRRAKNIQYF,TRBV19,-,-,TRBJ2-4,17
TGCGCCAGCAGCCAAAATAGCGGGGGGCGCACAGATACGCAGTATTTT,CASSQNSGGRTDTQYF,TRBV4-1,TRBD2,few,TRBJ2-3,16
TGTGCCAGCAGTTTATCCGGGACAGGGTTCACCGGGGAGCTGTTTTTT,CASSLSGTGFTGELFF,TRBV27,TRBD1,-,TRBJ2-2,16
TGTGCCTGGGGTTCGCCCGGGACTCACAATGAGCAGTTCTTC,CAWGSPGTHNEQFF,TRBV30,-,-,TRBJ2-1,14
TGTGCCAGCGGTAGAACAGGGGTAGACACCTTC,CASGRTGVDTF,TRBV6-6,TRBD1,-,TRBJ1-2,11
TGTGCCAGCAGCTTAGAGCGAGACTATGGCTACACCTTC,CASSLERDYGYTF,TRBV7-9,-,-,TRBJ1-2,13
TGTGCCAGCAGCCCGGGGGAGGTGACGAACACCGGGGAGCTGTTTTTT,CASSPGEVTNTGELFF,TRBV7-6,-,-,TRBJ2-2,16
TGCAGCGTTGAAGACACGGGGGGGCCTACAAAAGAGCAGTTCTTC,CSVEDTGGPTKEQFF,TRBV29-1,TRBD2,-,TRBJ2-1,15
TGTGCCACCGCCTGGGTGTGGGACTCTGGAAACACCATATATTTT,CATAWVWDSGNTIYF,TRBV6-1,-,-,TRBJ1-3,15
TGTGCCAGCAGGAATCGGTTGATTTCGGACACTGAAGCTTTCTTT,CASRNRLISDTEAFF,TRBV6-5,-,-,TRBJ1-1,15
TGTGCCAGCTCGACCTTCCTAACAGGGTCCTACGAGCAGTACTTC,CASSTFLTGSYEQYF,TRBV18,-,-,TRBJ2-7,15
TGTGCCAGCAGCAAAATGGGGTGTAAACGGGGGTTCGGGTATACGCAGTATTTT,CASSKMGCKRGFGYTQYF,TRBV21-1,-,-,TRBJ2-3,18
TGTGCCAGCAAGGCAACTAATGAAAAACTGTTTTTT,CASKATNEKLFF,TRBV6-5,-,-,TRBJ1-4,12
TGTGCCAGCAGGCTCGGGGGGGGGTTTTACAATGAGCAGTTCTTC,CASRLGGGFYNEQFF,TRBV2,TRBD2,-,TRBJ2-1,15
TGCGCCACCTCCGGGACAGGGGCCACTAGAAGCTCCTACGAGCAGTACTTC,CATSGTGATRSSYEQYF,TRBV10-1,TRBD1,-,TRBJ2-7,17
TGCGCCAGCAGCCCCGGGACTAGCGGGGGACCCACATTTACCTACGAGCAGTACTTC,CASSPGTSGGPTFTYEQYF,TRBV5-1,TRBD2,-,TRBJ2-7,19
TGTGCCAGCAGCGTAGGAACTAGCGGGGTGTCCGGGGAGCTGTTTTTT,CASSVGTSGVSGELFF,TRBV9,TRBD2,-,TRBJ2-2,16
TGTGCCAGCAGTTTGAAGAGGAACACTGAAGCTTTCTTT,CASSLKRNTEAFF,TRBV27,-,-,TRBJ1-1,13
TGCAGCGTTGAAGATGCTGGCGGGAGATACAATGAGCAGTTCTTC,CSVEDAGGRYNEQFF,TRBV29-1,TRBD2,once,TRBJ2-1,15
TGTGCCAGTAGACCGACCACCGGTGGAGGGGAAACTGAAGCTTTCTTT,CASRPTTGGGETEAFF,TRBV19,-,-,TRBJ1-1,16
TGTGCCAGCAGGAACGCGGGAGCATACCAGCCCCAGCATTTT,CASRNAGAYQPQHF,TRBV6-1,-,-,TRBJ1-5,14
TGTGCCAGCAGCCTGAGGACAGGGGGCCAGAATCAGCCCCAGCATTTT,CASSLRTGGQNQPQHF,TRBV5-6,TRBD1,-,TRBJ1-5,16
TGCGCCAGCAGCTCACAGTACAATGAGCAGTTCTTC,CASSSQYNEQFF,TRBV5-1,-,-,TRBJ2-1,12
TGTGCCAGCAGTTCTGGCCGGGACAGGGGGAATGAAAAACTGTTTTTT,CASSSGRDRGNEKLFF,TRBV5-4,TRBD1,-,TRBJ1-4,16
TGTGCCAGCAGCCCATATAATAGGGATTTAAACATTCAGTACTTC,CASSPYNRDLNIQYF,TRBV14,-,-,TRBJ2-4,15
TGTGCCAGCAGCTTATTCAGCAACAATGAGCAGTTCTTC,CASSLFSNNEQFF,TRBV7-2,-,-,TRBJ2-1,13
TGTGCCAGCAGCTTAGCACCGGGACTAGCGGGGCCGAATGAGCAGTTCTTC,CASSLAPGLAGPNEQFF,TRBV7-8,TRBD2,-,TRBJ2-1,17